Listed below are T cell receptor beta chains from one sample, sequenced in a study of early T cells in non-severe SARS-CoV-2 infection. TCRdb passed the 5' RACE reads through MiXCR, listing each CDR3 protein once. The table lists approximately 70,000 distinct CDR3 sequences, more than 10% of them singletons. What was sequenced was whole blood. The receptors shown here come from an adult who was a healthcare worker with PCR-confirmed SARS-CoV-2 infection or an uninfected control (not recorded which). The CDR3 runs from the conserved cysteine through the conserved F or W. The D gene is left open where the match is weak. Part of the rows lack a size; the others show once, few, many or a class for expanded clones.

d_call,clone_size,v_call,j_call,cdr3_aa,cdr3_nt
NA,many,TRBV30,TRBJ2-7,CAWSAGGEQYF,TGTGCCTGGAGCGCAGGGGGGGAGCAGTACTTC
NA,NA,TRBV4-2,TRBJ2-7,CASSQVLGSEQYF,TGTGCCAGCAGCCAAGTTTTGGGCTCCGAGCAGTACTTC
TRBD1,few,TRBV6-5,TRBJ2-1,CASSADRGTYNEQFF,TGTGCCAGCAGCGCGGACAGGGGTACCTACAATGAGCAGTTCTTC
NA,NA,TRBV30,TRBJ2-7,CAWTRGGGGEQYF,TGTGCCTGGACCCGTGGCGGGGGCGGAGAGCAGTACTTC
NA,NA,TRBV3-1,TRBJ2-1,CASSLDPSSYAYNEQFF,TGTGCCAGCAGCCTGGACCCTTCGAGTTACGCCTACAATGAGCAGTTCTTC
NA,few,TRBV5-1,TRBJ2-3,CASSLARGADTQYF,TGCGCCAGCAGCTTGGCCAGGGGAGCAGATACGCAGTATTTT
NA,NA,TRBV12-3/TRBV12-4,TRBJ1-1,CASSLQGLGTEAFF,TGTGCCAGCAGTTTGCAGGGGCTGGGAACTGAAGCTTTCTTT
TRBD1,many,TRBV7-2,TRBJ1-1,CASSARTGNTEAFF,TGTGCCAGCAGCGCGCGGACAGGGAACACTGAAGCTTTCTTT
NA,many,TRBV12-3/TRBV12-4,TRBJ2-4,CASSFRGAAKNIQYF,TGTGCCAGCAGTTTTCGGGGGGCGGCCAAAAACATTCAGTACTTC
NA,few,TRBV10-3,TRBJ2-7,CAISSWGRRAYEQYF,TGTGCCATCAGCTCTTGGGGACGGCGAGCATACGAGCAGTACTTC
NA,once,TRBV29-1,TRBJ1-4,CSVRQAVPEKLFF,TGCAGCGTCCGGCAGGCGGTCCCCGAAAAACTGTTTTTT
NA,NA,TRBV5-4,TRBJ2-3,CASSLVAASTDTQYF,TGTGCCAGCAGCTTGGTAGCGGCTAGCACAGATACGCAGTATTTT
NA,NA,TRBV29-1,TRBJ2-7,CSVVGQGVSGEQYF,TGCAGCGTTGTGGGTCAAGGGGTTTCGGGCGAGCAGTACTTC
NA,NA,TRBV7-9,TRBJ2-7,CASSLSGRVNYEQYF,TGTGCCAGCAGCTTATCCGGGCGGGTAAACTACGAGCAGTACTTC
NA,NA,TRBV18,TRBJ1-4,CASSPTEGKLFF,TGTGCCAGCTCACCGACAGAGGGAAAACTGTTTTTT
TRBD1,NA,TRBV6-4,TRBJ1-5,CASSVDRGQPQHF,TGTGCCAGCAGTGTCGACAGGGGTCAGCCCCAGCATTTT
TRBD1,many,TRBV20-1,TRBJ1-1,CSARDAARGQIGEAFF,TGCAGTGCTAGAGATGCAGCCAGGGGGCAAATCGGTGAAGCTTTCTTT
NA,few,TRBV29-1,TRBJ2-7,CSVDQGYEQYF,TGCAGCGTTGACCAGGGCTACGAGCAGTACTTC
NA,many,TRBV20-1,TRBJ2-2,CSARDRVRANTGELFF,TGCAGTGCTAGAGATAGGGTCCGAGCGAACACCGGGGAGCTGTTTTTT
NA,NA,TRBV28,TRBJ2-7,CASSSGGASYEQYF,TGTGCCAGCAGCTCTGGAGGGGCCTCCTACGAGCAGTACTTC
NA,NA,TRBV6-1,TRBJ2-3,CASSAGGPGWRADTQYF,TGTGCCAGCAGTGCCGGAGGACCAGGATGGAGAGCAGATACGCAGTATTTT
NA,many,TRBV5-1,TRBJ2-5,CASRELGETQYF,TGCGCCAGCAGAGAGTTGGGAGAGACCCAGTACTTC
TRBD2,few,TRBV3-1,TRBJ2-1,CASSHLGLAGGLTYNEQFF,TGTGCCAGCAGCCACCTTGGACTAGCGGGAGGTCTTACCTACAATGAGCAGTTCTTC
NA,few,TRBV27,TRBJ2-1,CASSFETGRVNEQFF,TGTGCCAGCAGTTTTGAGACAGGTAGAGTCAATGAGCAGTTCTTC
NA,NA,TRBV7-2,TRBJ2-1,CASSSRQNNEQFF,TGTGCCAGCAGCTCCAGGCAAAACAATGAGCAGTTCTTC
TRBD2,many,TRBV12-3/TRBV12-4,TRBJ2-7,CASSHRGTSGAYEQYF,TGTGCCAGCAGCCACCGCGGGACTAGCGGGGCCTACGAGCAGTACTTC
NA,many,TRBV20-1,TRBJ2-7,CSARGSGGFSYEQYF,TGCAGTGCTAGGGGGTCCGGCGGGTTCTCCTACGAGCAGTACTTC
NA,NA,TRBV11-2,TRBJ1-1,CASSLDGRAGFF,TGTGCCAGCAGCTTAGATGGTCGGGCGGGTTTCTTT
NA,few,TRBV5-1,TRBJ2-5,CASSLQVGRQETQYF,TGCGCCAGCAGCTTGCAGGTCGGCAGACAAGAGACCCAGTACTTC
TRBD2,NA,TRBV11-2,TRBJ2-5,CASSLEVAGYQETQYF,TGTGCCAGCAGCTTAGAGGTAGCGGGCTACCAAGAGACCCAGTACTTC
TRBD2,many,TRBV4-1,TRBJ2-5,CASSQDLGLAGGQETQYF,TGCGCCAGCAGCCAAGATCTGGGACTAGCGGGGGGTCAAGAGACCCAGTACTTC
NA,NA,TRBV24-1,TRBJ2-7,CATPLGTLEQYF,TGTGCCACCCCCTTGGGGACGTTGGAGCAGTACTTC
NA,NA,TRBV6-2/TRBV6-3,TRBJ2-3,CASSYSSTDTQYF,TGTGCCAGCAGTTACTCCAGCACAGATACGCAGTATTTT
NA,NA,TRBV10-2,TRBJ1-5,CASRPPRFQPQHF,TGCGCCAGCAGGCCTCCGAGGTTTCAGCCCCAGCATTTT
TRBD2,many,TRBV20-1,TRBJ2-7,CSAATSGSYEQYF,TGCAGTGCCGCGACTAGCGGGAGCTACGAGCAGTACTTC
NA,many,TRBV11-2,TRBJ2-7,CASREDTYEQYF,TGTGCCAGCAGAGAAGACACCTACGAGCAGTACTTC
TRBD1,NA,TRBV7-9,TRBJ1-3,CASSLGDRRANTIYF,TGTGCCAGCAGCTTAGGGGACAGGCGAGCGAACACCATATATTTT
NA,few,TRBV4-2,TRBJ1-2,CASSQVSGDGTYGYTF,TGTGCCAGCAGCCAAGTCTCAGGGGACGGTACCTATGGCTACACCTTC
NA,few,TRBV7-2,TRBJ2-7,CASSFPGDAYEQYF,TGTGCCAGCAGCTTCCCGGGGGATGCCTACGAGCAGTACTTC
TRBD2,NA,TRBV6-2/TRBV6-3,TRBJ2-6,CASSSSGRADVLTF,TGTGCCAGCAGTTCAAGCGGGAGGGCAGACGTCCTGACTTTC
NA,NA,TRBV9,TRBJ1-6,CASSSGAGQVNSPLHF,TGTGCCAGCAGCTCCGGTGCGGGACAAGTCAATTCACCCCTCCACTTT
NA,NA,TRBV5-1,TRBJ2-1,CASSQTGDSEQFF,TGCGCCAGCAGTCAGACTGGGGATAGTGAGCAGTTCTTC
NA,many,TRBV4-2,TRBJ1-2,CASSQGREVDGYTF,TGTGCCAGCAGCCAAGGCAGGGAAGTTGATGGCTACACCTTC
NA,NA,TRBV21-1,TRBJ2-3,CASSSHQLAGDTDTQYF,TGTGCCAGCAGCTCTCACCAACTAGCGGGAGACACAGATACGCAGTATTTT
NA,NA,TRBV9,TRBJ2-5,CASSAGLATETQYF,TGTGCCAGCAGCGCAGGACTTGCCACCGAGACCCAGTACTTC
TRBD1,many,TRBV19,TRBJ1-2,CASSRGQAVYGYTF,TGTGCCAGTAGTAGAGGACAGGCTGTCTATGGCTACACCTTC
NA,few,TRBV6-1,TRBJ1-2,CASSRQVYGYTF,TGTGCCAGCAGTAGGCAGGTCTATGGCTACACCTTC
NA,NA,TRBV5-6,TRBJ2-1,CASSLIGEGNEQFF,TGTGCCAGCAGCTTAATAGGGGAAGGGAATGAGCAGTTCTTC
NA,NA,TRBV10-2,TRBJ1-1,CASSGGGAGMKPFF,TGCGCCAGCAGTGGGGGCGGGGCCGGCATGAAACCTTTCTTT
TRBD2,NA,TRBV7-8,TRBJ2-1,CASSPGPLGLAGVDEQFF,TGTGCCAGCAGCCCAGGCCCCTTAGGACTAGCGGGAGTGGATGAGCAGTTCTTC
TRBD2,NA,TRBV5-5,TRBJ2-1,CASSPGTIHNEQFF,TGTGCCAGCAGCCCCGGGACTATCCACAATGAGCAGTTCTTC